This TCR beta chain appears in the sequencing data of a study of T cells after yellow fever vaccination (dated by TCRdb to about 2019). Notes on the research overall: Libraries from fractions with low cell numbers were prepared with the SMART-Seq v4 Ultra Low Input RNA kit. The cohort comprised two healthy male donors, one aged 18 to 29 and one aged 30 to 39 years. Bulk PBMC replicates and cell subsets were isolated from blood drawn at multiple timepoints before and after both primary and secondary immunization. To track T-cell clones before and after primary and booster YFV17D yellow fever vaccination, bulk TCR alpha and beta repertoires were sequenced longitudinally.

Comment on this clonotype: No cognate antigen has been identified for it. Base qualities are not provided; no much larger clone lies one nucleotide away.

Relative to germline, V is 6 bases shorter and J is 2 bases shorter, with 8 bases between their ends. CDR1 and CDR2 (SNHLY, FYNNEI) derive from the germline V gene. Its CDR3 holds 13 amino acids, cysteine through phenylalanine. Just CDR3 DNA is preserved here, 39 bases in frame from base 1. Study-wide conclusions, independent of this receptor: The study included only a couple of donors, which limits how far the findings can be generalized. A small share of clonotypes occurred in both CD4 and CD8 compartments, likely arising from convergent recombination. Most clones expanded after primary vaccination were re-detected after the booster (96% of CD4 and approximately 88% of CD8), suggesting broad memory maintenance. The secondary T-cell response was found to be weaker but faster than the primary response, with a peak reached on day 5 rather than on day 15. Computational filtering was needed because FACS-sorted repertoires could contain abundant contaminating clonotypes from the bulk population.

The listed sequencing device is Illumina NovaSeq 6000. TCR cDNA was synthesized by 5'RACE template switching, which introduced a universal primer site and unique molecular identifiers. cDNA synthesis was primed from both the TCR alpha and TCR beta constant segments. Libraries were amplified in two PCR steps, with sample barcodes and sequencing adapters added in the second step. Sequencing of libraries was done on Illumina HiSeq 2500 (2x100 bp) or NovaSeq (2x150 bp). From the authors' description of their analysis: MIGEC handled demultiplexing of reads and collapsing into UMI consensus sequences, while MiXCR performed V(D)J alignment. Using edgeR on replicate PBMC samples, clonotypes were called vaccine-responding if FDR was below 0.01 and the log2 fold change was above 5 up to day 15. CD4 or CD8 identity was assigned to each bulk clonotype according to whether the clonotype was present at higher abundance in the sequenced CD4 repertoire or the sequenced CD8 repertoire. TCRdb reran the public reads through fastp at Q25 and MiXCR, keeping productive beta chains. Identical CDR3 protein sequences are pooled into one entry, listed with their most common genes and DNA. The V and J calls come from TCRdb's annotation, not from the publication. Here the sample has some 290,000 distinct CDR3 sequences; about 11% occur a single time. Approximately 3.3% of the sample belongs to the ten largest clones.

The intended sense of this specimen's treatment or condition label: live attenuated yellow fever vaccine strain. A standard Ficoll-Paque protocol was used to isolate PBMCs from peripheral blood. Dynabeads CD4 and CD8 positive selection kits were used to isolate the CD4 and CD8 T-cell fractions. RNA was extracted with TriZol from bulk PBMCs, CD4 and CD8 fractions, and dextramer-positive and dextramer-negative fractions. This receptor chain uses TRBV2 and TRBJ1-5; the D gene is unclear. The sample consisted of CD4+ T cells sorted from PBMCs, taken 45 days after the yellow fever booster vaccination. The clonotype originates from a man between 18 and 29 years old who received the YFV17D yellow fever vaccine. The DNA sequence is TGTGCCAGCAGCGAATTGGGCAATCAGCCCCAGCATTTT. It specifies CASSELGNQPQHF.